The rows below give T cell receptor beta chains drawn from one sample of a study of response to subunit inactivated influenza vaccine. TCRdb passed the RT-PCR reads through MiXCR, listing each CDR3 protein once. Of over 150,000 distinct CDR3 sequences detected, about 9% appear once; the ten largest clones hold roughly a tenth. Specimen: non-naive T cells sorted from PBMCs, collected on the day of vaccination. Receptors were obtained from a man in his fifties who received an inactivated influenza vaccine. Each CDR3 is given with its conserved first and last residue. A D gene is named only where the DNA matches it firmly. The listing skips clone size in some rows; elsewhere it reads once, few, many or a size class.

>TRBV5-1|NA|TRBJ1-1|NA
TGCGCCAGCAGCTTGGGGGGACGGAAGGAAGCTTTCTTT
CASSLGGRKEAFF
>TRBV11-2|NA|TRBJ2-7|many
TGTGCCAGCAGCTTATCGAGTACAGGGACCTACGAGCAGTACTTC
CASSLSSTGTYEQYF
>TRBV3-1|NA|TRBJ2-3|few
TGTGCCAGCAGCCAGGGGGGCAGAGATACGCAGTATTTT
CASSQGGRDTQYF
>TRBV20-1|TRBD2|TRBJ2-1|few
TGCAGTGCTAGAGCCTGGGCGGGAGGGCAGCACGATGAGCAGTTCTTC
CSARAWAGGQHDEQFF
>TRBV7-2|NA|TRBJ1-6|NA
TGTGCCAGCAGCGTACACGGGACGGTTAATAATTCACCCCTCCACTTT
CASSVHGTVNNSPLHF
>TRBV6-5|TRBD2|TRBJ2-7|NA
TGTGCCAGCAGTTACTCGATTATGGGCGGGAGGTACGAGCAGTACTTC
CASSYSIMGGRYEQYF
>TRBV19|NA|TRBJ1-5|few
TGTGCCAGTAGTATTGGGGGGTTGAGTCAGCCCCAGCATTTT
CASSIGGLSQPQHF
>TRBV5-1|NA|TRBJ2-2|few
TGCGCCAGCAGCCGGAGCGGCGCGAACACCGGGGAGCTGTTTTTT
CASSRSGANTGELFF
>TRBV4-3|NA|TRBJ2-3|NA
TGCGCCAGCAGCCAAGACTGGGGGGCAGGGGGAAGCACAGATACGCAGTATTTT
CASSQDWGAGGSTDTQYF
>TRBV14|NA|TRBJ1-1|NA
TGTGCCAGCAGCCGGACAGCCGCCTTCGGGGCTTTCTTT
CASSRTAAFGAFF
>TRBV2|NA|TRBJ1-1|NA
TGTGCCAGCATCCGGGGCAGGACAGAGACTGAAGCTTTCTTT
CASIRGRTETEAFF
>TRBV3-1|TRBD1|TRBJ2-7|NA
TGTGCCAGCAGTCCTTTGGACAGGGGTCGCGAGCAGTACTTC
CASSPLDRGREQYF
>TRBV6-2/TRBV6-3|TRBD1|TRBJ2-7|few
TGTGCCAGCAAACGGACAGGGACGAGCTCCTACGAGCAGTACTTC
CASKRTGTSSYEQYF
>TRBV4-1|NA|TRBJ1-2|NA
TGCGCCAGCAGCCAGACGAACGGCTATGGCTACACCTTC
CASSQTNGYGYTF
>TRBV10-3|NA|TRBJ1-5|many
TGTGCCATCAGTGAAGACAGGCGGGGGCCCCAGCATTTT
CAISEDRRGPQHF
>TRBV5-1|TRBD1|TRBJ1-1|few
TGCGCCAGCAGTTCAGGGGGCTCCTTAGTGAACACTGAAGCTTTCTTT
CASSSGGSLVNTEAFF
>TRBV29-1|NA|TRBJ2-1|many
TGCAGCGTTGCCGCCGGGGGCTTTTACAATGAGCAGTTCTTC
CSVAAGGFYNEQFF
>TRBV3-1|NA|TRBJ2-7|few
TGTGCCAGCAGCCAAACCCGGGCCTTCTCCGGCGAGCAGTACTTC
CASSQTRAFSGEQYF
>TRBV29-1|TRBD1|TRBJ1-2|many
TGCAGCGTGGAGACAGGGGGCGGCTATGGCTACACCTTC
CSVETGGGYGYTF
>TRBV5-1|NA|TRBJ1-6|NA
TGCGCCAGCAGCTTGTCGGACAGCTATTCACCCCTCCACTTT
CASSLSDSYSPLHF
>TRBV7-2|NA|TRBJ2-3|many
TGTGCCAGCACGCAACGTGGCGGTAACACAGATACGCAGTATTTT
CASTQRGGNTDTQYF
>TRBV18|TRBD1|TRBJ2-6|NA
TGTGCCAGCTCACCAGGGACAGCCCTGTCTGGGGCCAACGTCCTGACTTTC
CASSPGTALSGANVLTF
>TRBV11-2|TRBD1|TRBJ1-5|few
TGTGCCAGCAGCCTATACGGGACAGACCGACCGTATAGCAATCAGCCCCAGCATTTT
CASSLYGTDRPYSNQPQHF
>TRBV3-1|NA|TRBJ1-6|few
TGTGCCAGCAGCCAAGGGGGGGCCCTCCACTTT
CASSQGGALHF
>TRBV30|TRBD2|TRBJ2-1|few
TGTGCCTGGAGTGGACTAGCCCTCTACAATGAGCAGTTCTTC
CAWSGLALYNEQFF
>TRBV12-3/TRBV12-4|NA|TRBJ1-1|many
TGTGCCAGCAGACCGAGGTCCGCGCAGTCAAGAGCTTTCTTT
CASRPRSAQSRAFF
>TRBV25-1|NA|TRBJ2-2|many
TGTGCCAGCAGTGAGGAAGGTATTCCCGGGGAGCTGTTTTTT
CASSEEGIPGELFF
>TRBV6-1|TRBD1|TRBJ1-3|many
TGTGCCAGCAAGCGACAGGGCAGCTCTGGAAACACCATATATTTT
CASKRQGSSGNTIYF
>TRBV2|NA|TRBJ2-5|many
TGTGCCAGCAGTGAAGTGATGGGAGAGACCCAGTACTTC
CASSEVMGETQYF
>TRBV13|TRBD1|TRBJ2-2|NA
TGTGCCAGCAGCTTCAGGGGGAGCCCCGGGGAGCTGTTTTTT
CASSFRGSPGELFF
>TRBV4-3|NA|TRBJ1-1|few
TGCGCCAGCAGCCAAGTTTGGGACCGAGAGTCGTACACTGAAGCTTTCTTT
CASSQVWDRESYTEAFF